Detailed here is one T cell receptor (beta chain). Its antigen is unknown. This CDR3 has 16 residues. The V gene's germline CDR1 is SGHNT and CDR2 YYREEE (reference sequence). The ends lost 4 bases at V and 3 bases at J; junction bases unmatched: 6. The data derive from a study of circulating and synovial CD4+ cells in juvenile arthritis. General study findings and limits: These repertoires were less diverse than bulk blood CD4 repertoires. Measured synovium overlap likely understates the true shared repertoire. Circulating pathogenic-like lymphocytes shared a substantially higher fraction of CDR3 sequences with synovium than bulk blood.

HLA-DR+CD14-CD3+CD4+CD25low/- cells were sorted from peripheral blood mononuclear cells. Sequenced by immunoSEQ multiplex PCR; TCRdb stores in-frame clones only, minus some. This repertoire shows over 1,500 clones, 75% to 95% found once; its top ten account for approximately 3%. This clonotype was obtained from a human patient with juvenile idiopathic arthritis. Some clones in this sample may be carry-over from other donors' samples. Sequenced: HLA-DR+ CD4+ T cells from blood. As to subset: circulating pathogenic-like lymphocytes, sorted as HLA-DR+CD14-CD3+CD4+CD25low/- blood T cells. V usage is TRBV5-4 and J usage is TRBJ2-3, with 12 bases identical to TRBD2. The CDR3 DNA sequence: TGTGCCAGCAGCCGAAGACTAGCGGGAGAAACAGATACGCAGTATTTT. Amino acid sequence: CASSRRLAGETDTQYF.